This TCR beta chain was profiled in a study of T-cell reconstitution after alpha-beta-depleted transplantation in children. This clonotype was observed at least ten times. Trimming stripped 0 bases from V and 1 base from J, with 14 bases between. The CDR3 contains 17 residues. Germline values: CDR1 SGHDT, CDR2 YYEEEE. During its preparation, the TCRbeta library received unique molecular identifiers. TCRdb ran MiXCR on the PCR reads and lists one entry per CDR3 protein. The profile shows roughly 120,000 distinct CDR3 sequences, 9% to 12% of them singletons. The sequencing here drew on PBMCs from the stem cell graft donor, taken from the stem cell graft. This clonotype was sampled from a human donor who donated a stem cell graft to a child with acute lymphoblastic leukemia. The V gene is TRBV5-6, the J gene TRBJ2-1; D is possibly TRBD2 (6 bases). The CDR3 reads CASSLVGARGSYNEQFF. Here the CDR3 DNA reads TGTGCCAGCAGCTTGGTTGGGGCTCGGGGGTCCTACAATGAGCAGTTCTTC. The variable domain in full, with the rest retrieved from reference TRBV5-6 and TRBJ2-1, is DAGVTQSPTHLIKTRGQQVTLRCSPKSGHDTVSWYQQALGQGPQFIFQYYEEEERQRGNFPDRFSGHQFPNYSSELNVNALLLGDSALYLCASSLVGARGSYNEQFFGPGTRLTVL.